The clone carrying this T cell receptor beta chain has just a few counts. The same CDR3 also results from other DNA sequences found in this sample. The data were taken from a study of control samples from healthy donors and cancer patients. V was shortened by 1 base and J by 3 bases, with 10 bases between the two germline ends. The CDR3 consists of 15 residues. Per germline, CDR1 SGHRS and CDR2 YFSETQ. Sequencing was performed with immunoSEQ multiplex PCR; in TCRdb, only in-frame clones are kept and a portion is missing. The sample contains nearly 200,000 clones, over 80% of which appear only once. The chain couples TRBV5-1 to TRBJ2-2; a weak D match, TRBD2 (6 bases). Sequenced material: blood. The sequence was obtained from a man younger than 45 in good health. The CDR3 protein is CASSLNGGDTGELFF. The CDR3 bases are TGCGCCAGCAGCTTGAACGGAGGGGACACCGGGGAGCTGTTTTTT.